This T cell receptor (beta chain) was identified in a study of blood T cell repertoires in COVID-19. The germline V gene encodes CDR1 SGHNT and CDR2 YYREEE (reference sequence). CDR3 length: 15 residues. The germline V and J ends were trimmed by 4 bases and 1 base, with 14 bases remaining between them. Authors' methods: Cell counts per sample came from amplifying reference gene primers. Assay: immunoSEQ multiplex PCR; the TCRdb copy retains only in-frame clones and omits some. D and trimming come from the DNA, and the V and J calls and clone size come from that table. The table includes a few hundred thousand clones, roughly 80% detected once.

The chain recombines TRBV5-4 with TRBJ1-1; weak D call: TRBD1 (6 bases). The sequencing sample was made of peripheral blood. The receptor's source is a woman of 80 years or more with acute or convalescent COVID-19. CDR3 in DNA: TGTGCCAGCAGCCTGCTGGACAGATCGAACACTGAAGCTTTCTTT. Translating gives CASSLLDRSNTEAFF.